This is a list of T cell receptor beta chains from one sample in a study of blood T cell repertoires in COVID-19. Assay used: immunoSEQ multiplex PCR; TCRdb lists only in-frame clones, some missing. The sample consists of roughly 330,000 clones, 65% to 85% of them appearing once. The sequencing input was peripheral blood. Receptor source: a woman aged 45 to 65 with acute or convalescent COVID-19. Both conserved end residues are part of each CDR3. The D gene is left open where the match is weak. Size values are once, few and many counts, or a class for expanded clones, and some rows have none.

cdr3_aa: CASRADRLNTGELFF; cdr3_nt: TGTGCCAGCAGGGCAGACAGGCTCAACACCGGGGAGCTGTTTTTT; clone_size: -; d_call: -; j_call: TRBJ2-2; v_call: TRBV2; cdr3_length: 15
cdr3_aa: CASSASGTSGGREQFF; cdr3_nt: TGCGCCAGCAGCGCCTCCGGGACTAGCGGGGGTCGGGAGCAGTTCTTC; clone_size: -; d_call: TRBD2; j_call: TRBJ2-1; v_call: TRBV5-1; cdr3_length: 16
cdr3_aa: CASSETSGTTDTQYF; cdr3_nt: TGTGCCAGCAGCGAGACTAGCGGGACCACAGATACGCAGTATTTT; clone_size: -; d_call: TRBD2; j_call: TRBJ2-3; v_call: TRBV11-3; cdr3_length: 15
cdr3_aa: CASTMLTGDYGYTF; cdr3_nt: TGTGCCAGCACCATGCTGACAGGGGACTATGGCTACACCTTC; clone_size: -; d_call: TRBD1; j_call: TRBJ1-2; v_call: TRBV5-5; cdr3_length: 14
cdr3_aa: CASSYSQGFNTEAFF; cdr3_nt: TGTGCCAGCAGTTACTCACAGGGGTTCAACACTGAAGCTTTCTTT; clone_size: -; d_call: TRBD1; j_call: TRBJ1-1; v_call: TRBV6-6; cdr3_length: 15
cdr3_aa: CASSEVGDTGYNEQFF; cdr3_nt: TGTGCCAGCAGTGAAGTCGGGGACACCGGCTACAATGAGCAGTTCTTC; clone_size: -; d_call: -; j_call: TRBJ2-1; v_call: TRBV6-4; cdr3_length: 16
cdr3_aa: CASSLSGENYGYTF; cdr3_nt: TGTGCCAGCAGTTTATCTGGTGAGAACTATGGCTACACCTTC; clone_size: -; d_call: -; j_call: TRBJ1-2; v_call: TRBV28; cdr3_length: 14
cdr3_aa: CASSQNPPGRGSLDEQFF; cdr3_nt: TGCGCCAGCAGCCAAAACCCCCCGGGGAGGGGATCTTTAGATGAGCAGTTCTTC; clone_size: -; d_call: TRBD2; j_call: TRBJ2-1; v_call: TRBV4-1; cdr3_length: 18
cdr3_aa: CASGRERVTEAFF; cdr3_nt: TGTGCCAGCGGCAGGGAACGAGTCACTGAAGCTTTCTTT; clone_size: -; d_call: -; j_call: TRBJ1-1; v_call: TRBV11-3; cdr3_length: 13
cdr3_aa: CASSAFGQIYNEQFF; cdr3_nt: TGTGCCAGCTCGGCATTCGGACAGATCTACAATGAGCAGTTCTTC; clone_size: -; d_call: -; j_call: TRBJ2-1; v_call: TRBV18; cdr3_length: 15
cdr3_aa: CASSQGGYTEAFF; cdr3_nt: TGTGCCAGCAGCCAAGGAGGGTACACTGAAGCTTTCTTT; clone_size: few; d_call: -; j_call: TRBJ1-1; v_call: TRBV14; cdr3_length: 13
cdr3_aa: CATSPGSPDTQYF; cdr3_nt: TGTGCCACCAGCCCCGGGTCCCCAGATACGCAGTATTTT; clone_size: -; d_call: -; j_call: TRBJ2-3; v_call: TRBV24-1; cdr3_length: 13
cdr3_aa: CASSGGRGLGYTF; cdr3_nt: TGTGCCAGCAGCGGCGGCCGGGGGTTAGGCTACACCTTC; clone_size: -; d_call: -; j_call: TRBJ1-2; v_call: TRBV7-2; cdr3_length: 13
cdr3_aa: CAWSRTSGSIQYF; cdr3_nt: TGTGCCTGGAGTCGCACTAGCGGGAGTATTCAGTACTTC; clone_size: -; d_call: TRBD2; j_call: TRBJ2-7; v_call: TRBV30; cdr3_length: 13
cdr3_aa: CASSPGGNSYEQYF; cdr3_nt: TGTGCCAGCAGCCCAGGGGGGAACTCCTACGAGCAGTACTTC; clone_size: -; d_call: -; j_call: TRBJ2-7; v_call: TRBV28; cdr3_length: 14
cdr3_aa: CASSEAFGSRGTEAFF; cdr3_nt: TGTGCCAGCAGTGAAGCATTTGGGTCACGAGGAACTGAAGCTTTCTTT; clone_size: once; d_call: -; j_call: TRBJ1-1; v_call: TRBV6-1; cdr3_length: 16
cdr3_aa: CASKPGGAYEQYF; cdr3_nt: TGTGCCAGCAAACCGGGAGGTGCCTACGAGCAGTACTTC; clone_size: -; d_call: TRBD2; j_call: TRBJ2-7; v_call: TRBV6-5; cdr3_length: 13
cdr3_aa: CASTDRLGTEAFF; cdr3_nt: TGTGCCAGCACAGACAGGCTGGGCACTGAAGCTTTCTTT; clone_size: -; d_call: -; j_call: TRBJ1-1; v_call: TRBV14; cdr3_length: 13
cdr3_aa: CASSRIYLAGFTDTQYF; cdr3_nt: TGTGCCAGCAGCCGGATATATCTAGCGGGTTTCACAGATACGCAGTATTTT; clone_size: -; d_call: TRBD2; j_call: TRBJ2-3; v_call: TRBV7-2; cdr3_length: 17
cdr3_aa: CASSVGPSGRAGETQYF; cdr3_nt: TGTGCCAGCAGCGTAGGCCCTAGCGGGAGGGCAGGTGAGACCCAGTACTTC; clone_size: -; d_call: TRBD2; j_call: TRBJ2-5; v_call: TRBV9; cdr3_length: 17
cdr3_aa: CASREAGRNTEAFF; cdr3_nt: TGTGCCTCTAGGGAGGCAGGGCGGAACACTGAAGCTTTCTTT; clone_size: -; d_call: -; j_call: TRBJ1-1; v_call: TRBV27; cdr3_length: 14
cdr3_aa: CASSWGGGDTQYF; cdr3_nt: TGTGCCAGTAGTTGGGGGGGAGGCGATACGCAGTATTTT; clone_size: -; d_call: TRBD2; j_call: TRBJ2-3; v_call: TRBV19; cdr3_length: 13
cdr3_aa: CAISDASGSSYNEQFF; cdr3_nt: TGTGCCATCAGTGATGCTAGCGGGAGTTCCTACAATGAGCAGTTCTTC; clone_size: -; d_call: TRBD2; j_call: TRBJ2-1; v_call: TRBV10-3; cdr3_length: 16
cdr3_aa: CASSDRDSNIQYF; cdr3_nt: TGTGCCAGTAGTGACAGGGACTCAAACATTCAGTACTTC; clone_size: -; d_call: -; j_call: TRBJ2-4; v_call: TRBV19; cdr3_length: 13
cdr3_aa: CASSGEGREHGYTF; cdr3_nt: TGTGCCAGCAGCGGAGAGGGGAGGGAGCATGGCTACACCTTC; clone_size: -; d_call: -; j_call: TRBJ1-2; v_call: TRBV9; cdr3_length: 14
cdr3_aa: CASSSPGGDNSPLHF; cdr3_nt: TGTGCCAGCAGCTCCCCGGGAGGGGATAATTCACCCCTCCACTTT; clone_size: -; d_call: -; j_call: TRBJ1-6; v_call: TRBV7-2; cdr3_length: 15
cdr3_aa: CASSRGQGVRTGELFF; cdr3_nt: TGCGCCAGCAGCCGGGGACAGGGGGTTCGGACCGGGGAGCTGTTTTTT; clone_size: -; d_call: TRBD1; j_call: TRBJ2-2; v_call: TRBV5-1; cdr3_length: 16
cdr3_aa: CASSLSGLSNTGELFF; cdr3_nt: TGTGCCAGCAGCTTATCCGGACTAAGTAACACCGGGGAGCTGTTTTTT; clone_size: -; d_call: -; j_call: TRBJ2-2; v_call: TRBV11-3; cdr3_length: 16
cdr3_aa: CASSQGSQGKSGYTF; cdr3_nt: TGTGCCAGCAGCCAAGGGTCGCAGGGGAAGAGTGGCTACACCTTC; clone_size: -; d_call: -; j_call: TRBJ1-2; v_call: TRBV3-1/TRBV3-2; cdr3_length: 15
cdr3_aa: CASSYLQGQEAFF; cdr3_nt: TGTGCCAGCTCATACCTCCAGGGACAGGAAGCTTTCTTT; clone_size: -; d_call: TRBD1; j_call: TRBJ1-1; v_call: TRBV7-2; cdr3_length: 13
cdr3_aa: CASSLVGGSTGELFF; cdr3_nt: TGTGCCAGCAGCTTAGTAGGGGGCAGCACCGGGGAGCTGTTTTTT; clone_size: -; d_call: TRBD1; j_call: TRBJ2-2; v_call: TRBV7-9; cdr3_length: 15
cdr3_aa: CASSALGGGTTDTQYF; cdr3_nt: TGTGCCAGCAGCGCACTTGGCGGGGGGACCACAGATACGCAGTATTTT; clone_size: -; d_call: TRBD2; j_call: TRBJ2-3; v_call: TRBV9; cdr3_length: 16
cdr3_aa: CASSIVRTGGNIQYF; cdr3_nt: TGTGCCAGTAGTATAGTTCGGACAGGGGGGAACATTCAGTACTTC; clone_size: once; d_call: TRBD1; j_call: TRBJ2-4; v_call: TRBV19; cdr3_length: 15
cdr3_aa: CASSLVLQGAREQFF; cdr3_nt: TGCGCCAGCAGCTTGGTGTTACAGGGGGCGCGGGAGCAGTTCTTC; clone_size: once; d_call: TRBD1; j_call: TRBJ2-1; v_call: TRBV5-1; cdr3_length: 15
cdr3_aa: CASTGGDVGYEQYF; cdr3_nt: TGTGCCAGCACCGGAGGTGATGTCGGCTACGAGCAGTACTTC; clone_size: -; d_call: -; j_call: TRBJ2-7; v_call: TRBV2; cdr3_length: 14
cdr3_aa: CASSVGQGGSGANVLTF; cdr3_nt: TGTGCCAGCAGCGTAGGGCAGGGCGGCTCTGGGGCCAACGTCCTGACTTTC; clone_size: -; d_call: -; j_call: TRBJ2-6; v_call: TRBV9; cdr3_length: 17
cdr3_aa: CASIKGDEQFF; cdr3_nt: TGTGCCAGCATTAAGGGGGATGAGCAGTTCTTC; clone_size: once; d_call: -; j_call: TRBJ2-1; v_call: TRBV6-5; cdr3_length: 11